The source of this TCR beta chain is a study of vaccination effects on CD4 cells after COVID-19. Whole-study context: Participants were given two doses of BNT162b2 or mRNA-1273 vaccine.

Antigen-specific CD4+ T cells were expanded (with viral peptide pools) by the ViraFEST assay ahead of sequencing. Isolation of CD4+ T cells took place after 10 days of culture. A note on this clone: The target antigen is unknown.

The J segment lost 2 bases and the V segment lost 5 bases, leaving 5 bases of the junction unmatched. Germline V CDR1 and CDR2: SGHTA, FQGNSA. CDR3 size: 14 residues. Study-wide findings and caveats: Common cold coronavirus cross-reactivity was shown by only 1 of 255 vaccine-induced clones in healthy vaccinees.

The table came from immunoSEQ multiplex PCR; TCRdb's copy has only in-frame clones and leaves some out. The data show over 50,000 clones, with approximately 80% seen just once and about 2.5% held by the top ten. This specimen consisted of CD4+ T cells from PBMCs cultured with HCoV-229E spike peptides, obtained before COVID-19 vaccination. This receptor was taken from a human donor who received a COVID-19 vaccine. V and J are TRBV7-2 and TRBJ2-5; 7 nucleotides match TRBD1. The CDR3 coding sequence is TGTGCCAGCAGCCCGGGACAGCAACAAGAGACCCAGTACTTC. Its translation is CASSPGQQQETQYF.